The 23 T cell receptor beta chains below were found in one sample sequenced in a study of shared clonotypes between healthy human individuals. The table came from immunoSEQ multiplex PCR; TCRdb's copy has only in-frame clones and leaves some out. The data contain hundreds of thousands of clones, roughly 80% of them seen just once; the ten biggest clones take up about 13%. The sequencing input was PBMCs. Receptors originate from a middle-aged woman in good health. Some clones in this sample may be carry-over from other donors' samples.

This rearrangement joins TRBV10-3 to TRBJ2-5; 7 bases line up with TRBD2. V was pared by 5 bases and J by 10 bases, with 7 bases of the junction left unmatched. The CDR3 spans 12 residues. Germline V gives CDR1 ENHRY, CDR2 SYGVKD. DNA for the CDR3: TGTGCCATCAGTCCCCCGGGGGGAGTCCAGTACTTC. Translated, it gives CAISPPGGVQYF.

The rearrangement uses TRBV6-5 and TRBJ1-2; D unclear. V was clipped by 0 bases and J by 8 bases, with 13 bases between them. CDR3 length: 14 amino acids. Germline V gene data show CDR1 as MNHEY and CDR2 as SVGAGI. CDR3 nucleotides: TGTGCCAGCAGTTACTCGAGCAGAGTTGAGGGCTACACCTTC. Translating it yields CASSYSSRVEGYTF.

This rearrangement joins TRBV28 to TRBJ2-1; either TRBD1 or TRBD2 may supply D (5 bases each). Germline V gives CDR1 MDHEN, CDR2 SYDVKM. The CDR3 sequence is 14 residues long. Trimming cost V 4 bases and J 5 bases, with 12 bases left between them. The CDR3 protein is CASSYTGTHNEQFF. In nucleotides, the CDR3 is TGTGCCAGCAGTTATACCGGGACCCACAATGAGCAGTTCTTC. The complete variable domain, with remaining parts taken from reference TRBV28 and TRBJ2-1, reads DVKVTQSSRYLVKRTGEKVFLECVQDMDHENMFWYRQDPGLGLRLIYFSYDVKMKEKGDIPEGYSVSREKKERFSLILESASTNQTSMYLCASSYTGTHNEQFFGPGTRLTVL.

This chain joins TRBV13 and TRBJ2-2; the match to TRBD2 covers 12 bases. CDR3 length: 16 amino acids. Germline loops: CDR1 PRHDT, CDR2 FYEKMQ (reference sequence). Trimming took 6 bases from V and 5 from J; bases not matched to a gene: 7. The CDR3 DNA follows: TGTGCCAGCAGTGGTCGACTAGCGGGAGAAACCGGGGAGCTGTTTTTT. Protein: CASSGRLAGETGELFF.

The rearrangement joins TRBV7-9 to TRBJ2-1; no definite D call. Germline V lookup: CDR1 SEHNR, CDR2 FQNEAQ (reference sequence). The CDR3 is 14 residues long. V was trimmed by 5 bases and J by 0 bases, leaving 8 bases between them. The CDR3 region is CASSLTTSYNEQFF. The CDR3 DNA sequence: TGTGCCAGCAGCCTAACCACCTCCTACAATGAGCAGTTCTTC. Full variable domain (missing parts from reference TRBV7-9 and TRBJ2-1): DTGVSQNPRHKITKRGQNVTFRCDPISEHNRLYWYRQTLGQGPEFLTYFQNEAQLEKSRLLSDRFSAERPKGSFSTLEIQRTEQGDSAMYLCASSLTTSYNEQFFGPGTRLTVL.

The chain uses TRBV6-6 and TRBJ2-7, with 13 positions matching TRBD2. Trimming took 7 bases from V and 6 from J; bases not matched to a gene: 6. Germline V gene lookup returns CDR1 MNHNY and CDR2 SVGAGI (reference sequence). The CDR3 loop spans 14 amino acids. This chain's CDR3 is CASKGTSGKGEQYF. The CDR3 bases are TGTGCCAGCAAGGGGACTAGCGGGAAGGGCGAGCAGTACTTC.

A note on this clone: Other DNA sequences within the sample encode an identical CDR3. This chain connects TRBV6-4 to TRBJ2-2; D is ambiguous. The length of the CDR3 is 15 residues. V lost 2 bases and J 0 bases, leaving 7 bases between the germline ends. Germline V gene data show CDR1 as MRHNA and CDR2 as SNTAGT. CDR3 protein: CASSDRPANTGELFF. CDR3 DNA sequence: TGTGCCAGCAGTGACCGGCCCGCGAACACCGGGGAGCTGTTTTTT.

DNA of the CDR3: TGTGCCAGCAGCTTAAATGGGGGTACAGGTCAGCCCCAGCATTTT. Protein: CASSLNGGTGQPQHF. The gene calls are TRBV7-9 and TRBJ1-5; D is possibly TRBD1 (5 bases). CDR3 size: 15 residues. The germline CDR1 and CDR2 sequences are SEHNR and FQNEAQ (reference sequence). Deletions cut 2 bases from V and 6 bases from J, with 14 bases between.

CDR3: CASSQDLWGEISYEQYF. The CDR3 coding sequence is TGTGCCAGCAGCCAAGACCTATGGGGAGAGATCTCCTACGAGCAGTACTTC. This chain joins TRBV4-2 and TRBJ2-7, with D tentatively TRBD2 (5 bases). This CDR3 has 17 amino acids. Germline CDR1 and CDR2: LGHNA and YNFKEQ. V was pared by 0 bases and J by 0 bases, with 15 bases between.

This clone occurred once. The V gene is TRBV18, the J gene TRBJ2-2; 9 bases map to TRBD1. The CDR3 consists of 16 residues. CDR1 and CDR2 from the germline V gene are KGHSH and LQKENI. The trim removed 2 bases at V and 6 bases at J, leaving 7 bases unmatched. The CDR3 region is CASSPTGQGRPGELFF. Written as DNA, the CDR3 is TGTGCCAGCTCACCAACGGGACAGGGACGTCCCGGGGAGCTGTTTTTT.

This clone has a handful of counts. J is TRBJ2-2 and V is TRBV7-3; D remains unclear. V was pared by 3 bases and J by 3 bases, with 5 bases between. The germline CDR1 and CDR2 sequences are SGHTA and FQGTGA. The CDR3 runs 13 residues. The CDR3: CASSFGDTGELFF. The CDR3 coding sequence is TGTGCCAGCAGCTTCGGAGACACCGGGGAGCTGTTTTTT. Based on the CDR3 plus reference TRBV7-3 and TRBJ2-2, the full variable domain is GAGVSQTPSNKVTEKGKYVELRCDPISGHTALYWYRQSLGQGPEFLIYFQGTGAADDSGLPNDRFFAVRPEGSVSTLKIQRTERGDSAVYLCASSFGDTGELFFGEGSRLTVL.

This CDR3 reads CAWSVGQGSGNTIYF. CDR3 in DNA: TGTGCCTGGAGTGTAGGGCAGGGTTCTGGAAACACCATATATTTT. V gene TRBV30 combines with J gene TRBJ1-3; a weak D match, TRBD1 (5 bases). This CDR3 region has 15 residues. V was clipped by 0 bases and J by 1 base, with 10 bases between them. The germline gives CDR1 GTSNPN, CDR2 SVGIG (reference sequence).

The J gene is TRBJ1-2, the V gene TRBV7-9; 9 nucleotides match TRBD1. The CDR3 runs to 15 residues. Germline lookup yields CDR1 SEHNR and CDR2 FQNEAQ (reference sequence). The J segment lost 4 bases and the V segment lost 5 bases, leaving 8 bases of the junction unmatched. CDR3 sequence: CASSPTGGAAYGYTF. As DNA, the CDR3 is TGTGCCAGCAGCCCAACAGGGGGCGCTGCCTATGGCTACACCTTC.

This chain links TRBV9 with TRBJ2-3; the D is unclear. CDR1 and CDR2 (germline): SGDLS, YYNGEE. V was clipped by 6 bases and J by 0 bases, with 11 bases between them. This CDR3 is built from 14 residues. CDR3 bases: TGTGCCAGCAAGCCCGGCCCTAGCACAGATACGCAGTATTTT. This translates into CASKPGPSTDTQYF.

The CDR3 region is CASSFLGMWGYTF. Here the CDR3 DNA reads TGTGCCAGCAGTTTTTTGGGGATGTGGGGCTACACCTTC. V usage is TRBV28 and J usage is TRBJ1-2, with D unclear. The CDR3 is made up of 13 amino acids. Per the germline V gene, CDR1 is MDHEN and CDR2 is SYDVKM. The V gene lost 3 bases and the J gene lost 8 bases, with 13 bases spanning the gap.

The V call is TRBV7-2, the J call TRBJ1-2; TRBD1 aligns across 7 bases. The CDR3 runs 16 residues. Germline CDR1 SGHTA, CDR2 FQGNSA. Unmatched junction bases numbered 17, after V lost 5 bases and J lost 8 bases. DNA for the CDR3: TGTGCCAGCAGCCCATCCGGGACAGTTAGCACAAGAGGCTACACCTTC. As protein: CASSPSGTVSTRGYTF.

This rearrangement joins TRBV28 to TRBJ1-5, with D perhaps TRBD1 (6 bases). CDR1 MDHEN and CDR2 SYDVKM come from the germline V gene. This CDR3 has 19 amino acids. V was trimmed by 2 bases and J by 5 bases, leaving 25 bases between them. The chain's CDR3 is CASSLMHLRGRMRYQPQHF. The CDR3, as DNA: TGTGCCAGCAGTTTAATGCACCTGAGGGGGAGAATGCGATATCAGCCCCAGCATTTT. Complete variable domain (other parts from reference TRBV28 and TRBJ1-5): DVKVTQSSRYLVKRTGEKVFLECVQDMDHENMFWYRQDPGLGLRLIYFSYDVKMKEKGDIPEGYSVSREKKERFSLILESASTNQTSMYLCASSLMHLRGRMRYQPQHFGDGTRLSIL.

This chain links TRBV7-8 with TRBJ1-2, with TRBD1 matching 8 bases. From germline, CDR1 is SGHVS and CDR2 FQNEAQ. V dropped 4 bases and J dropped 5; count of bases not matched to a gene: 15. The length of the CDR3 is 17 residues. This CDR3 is CASSSPVGQGGLYGYTF. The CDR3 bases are TGTGCCAGCAGCTCTCCCGTCGGACAGGGTGGGTTGTATGGCTACACCTTC.

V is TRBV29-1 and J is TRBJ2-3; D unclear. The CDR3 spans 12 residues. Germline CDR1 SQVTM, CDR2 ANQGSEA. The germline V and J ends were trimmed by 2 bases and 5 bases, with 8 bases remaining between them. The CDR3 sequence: CSVERVKDTQYF. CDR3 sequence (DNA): TGCAGCGTTGAACGGGTGAAAGATACGCAGTATTTT.

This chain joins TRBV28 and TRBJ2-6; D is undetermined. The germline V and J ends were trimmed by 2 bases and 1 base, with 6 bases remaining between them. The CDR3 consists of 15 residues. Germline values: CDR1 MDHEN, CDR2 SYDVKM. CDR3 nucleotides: TGTGCCAGCAGTTTAGTTGGGTCTGGGGCCAACGTCCTGACTTTC. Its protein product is CASSLVGSGANVLTF.

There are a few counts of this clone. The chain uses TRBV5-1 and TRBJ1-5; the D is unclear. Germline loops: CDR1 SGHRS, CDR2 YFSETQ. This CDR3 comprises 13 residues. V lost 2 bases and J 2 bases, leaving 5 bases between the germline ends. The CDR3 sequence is CASSFGGNQPQHF. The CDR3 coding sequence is TGCGCCAGCAGCTTCGGGGGCAATCAGCCCCAGCATTTT. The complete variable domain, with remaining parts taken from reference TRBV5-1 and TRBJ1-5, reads KAGVTQTPRYLIKTRGQQVTLSCSPISGHRSVSWYQQTPGQGLQFLFEYFSETQRNKGNFPGRFSGRQFSNSRSEMNVSTLELGDSALYLCASSFGGNQPQHFGDGTRLSIL.

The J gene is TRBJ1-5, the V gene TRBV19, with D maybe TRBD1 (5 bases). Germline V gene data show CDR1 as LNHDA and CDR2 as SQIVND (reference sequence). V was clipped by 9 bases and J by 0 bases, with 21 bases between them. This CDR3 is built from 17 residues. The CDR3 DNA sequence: TGTGCCAGCGATGGGGGGTTCACGACTTATAGCAATCAGCCCCAGCATTTT. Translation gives CASDGGFTTYSNQPQHF.

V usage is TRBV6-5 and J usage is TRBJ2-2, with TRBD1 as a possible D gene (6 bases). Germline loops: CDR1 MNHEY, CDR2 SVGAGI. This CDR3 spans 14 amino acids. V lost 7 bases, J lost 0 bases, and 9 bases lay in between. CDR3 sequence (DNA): TGTGCCAGCAAATGGACAGCGAACACCGGGGAGCTGTTTTTT. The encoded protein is CASKWTANTGELFF.